These 11 T cell receptor beta chains share one sample of origin, sequenced in a study of T-cell memory formation after mild COVID-19 (dated by TCRdb to the early 2020s). Libraries were built with 5' RACE. Sequencing was carried out with an Illumina NovaSeq 6000. TCRdb cleaned the public reads at Q25 with fastp, built clones with MiXCR and kept in-frame beta chains. Under each unique CDR3 protein, matching rows form one entry showing the most common genes and DNA. Counted in this sample were about half a million distinct CDR3 sequences; roughly 18% of them appeared once. The ten largest account for around an eighth of the sample. Sequencing was performed on PBMCs or a T cell subset sorted from them (not recorded which). The receptor source for this set is an adult woman who had mild COVID-19 (a few samples of this study predate the infection). The sample titles of this study are shuffled in the database, so cell type and time point are left out; the donor was told from shared clones.

J is TRBJ1-6 and V is TRBV12-3 or TRBV12-4, with unresolved D. CDR3 length equals 13 residues. Trimming shortened V by 6 bases and J by 5 bases, and 8 bases separated the two germline ends. CDR3 in DNA: TGTGCCAGCAGGCAAAATAATAATTCACCCCTCCACTTT. Its protein is CASRQNNNSPLHF.

This chain links TRBV4-1 with TRBJ2-2; a weak D match, TRBD2 (6 bases). The V gene lost 1 base and the J gene lost 4 bases, with 19 bases spanning the gap. This CDR3 region has 18 residues. The germline CDR1 and CDR2 sequences are MGHRA and YSYEKL. The CDR3 region has the DNA TGCGCCAGCAGCCAAGGGAGGGCCACCGGGAACTTCACCGGGGAGCTGTTTTTT. Translation: CASSQGRATGNFTGELFF.

This clonotype appeared a few times. The rearrangement uses TRBV6-1 and TRBJ2-7; D ambiguous. CDR3 length equals 12 residues. Germline-derived CDR1 and CDR2 are MNHNS and SASEGT. Trimming pared 4 bases from V and 6 bases from J, leaving 10 bases between. Here the CDR3 reads CASSGMVSEQYF. CDR3 coding DNA: TGTGCCAGCAGTGGAATGGTGTCCGAGCAGTACTTC.

This clonotype was detected a few times. The rearrangement joins TRBV5-1 to TRBJ2-3, with 8 bases fitting TRBD1. The ends lost 3 bases at V and 2 bases at J; junction bases unmatched: 14. Germline CDR1 and CDR2: SGHRS and YFSETQ. This CDR3 has 18 residues. The CDR3 DNA reads as TGCGCCAGCAGCTCCGGACAGGGATCACCATATATCACAGATACGCAGTATTTT. Its translation: CASSSGQGSPYITDTQYF.

Only a few counts were recorded for this clonotype. The chain carries TRBV12-3 or TRBV12-4 and TRBJ1-2; D not certain. Between the trimmed V and J ends, which lost 5 bases and 4 bases, there was a span of 20 bases. This CDR3 spans 16 amino acids. CDR3 sequence: CASSLSGRTEGYGYTF. The DNA for the CDR3 is TGTGCCAGCAGTCTTTCCGGCCGCACCGAGGGCTATGGCTACACCTTC.

The sample holds a few counts of this clonotype. The chain joins TRBV5-5 to TRBJ1-2; D remains unclear. CDR3 size: 15 residues. CDR1 is SGHKS, CDR2 YYEKEE, per germline (reference sequence). V was clipped by 2 bases and J by 0 bases, with 11 bases between them. Written as DNA, the CDR3 is TGTGCCAGCAGCTTTTTGGCTGCAGCTAACTATGGCTACACCTTC. Translated, it gives CASSFLAAANYGYTF.

The chain links TRBV3-1 to TRBJ2-3, with D unresolved. The CDR3 is 11 residues long. The germline V gene has CDR1 LGHDT and CDR2 YNNKEL (reference sequence). Trimming cost V 1 base and J 7 bases, with 3 bases left between them. As DNA, the CDR3 is TGTGCCAGCAGCCAAGCTAATACGCAGTATTTT. Amino acid sequence: CASSQANTQYF.

The table lists this clonotype with a few counts. The chain employs TRBV4-3 and TRBJ2-1; D unclear. CDR3 length: 15 residues. The V and J ends lost 10 bases and 0 bases respectively, with 16 bases between them. Germline V gives CDR1 LGHNA, CDR2 YSLEER. CDR3 residues: CATASVQSSYNEQFF. For the CDR3, the DNA is TGCGCCACCGCGTCGGTTCAAAGCTCCTACAATGAGCAGTTCTTC.

The genes are TRBV7-9 and TRBJ2-1, with D possibly called TRBD1 or TRBD2 (5 bases each). This CDR3 is 16 amino acids long. In germline, CDR1 is SEHNR, CDR2 FQNEAQ (reference sequence). The V end lost 4 bases, the J end lost 5 bases, and 18 bases lay between the germline ends. For the CDR3, the DNA is TGTGCCAGCAGCTCCCGACGAGGGGACCTTAACAATGAGCAGTTCTTC. It encodes CASSSRRGDLNNEQFF.

This rearrangement joins TRBV5-6 to TRBJ1-6; D gene uncertain. V lost 0 bases, J lost 8 bases, and 9 bases lay in between. The germline V gene has CDR1 SGHDT and CDR2 YYEEEE. The length of the CDR3 is 14 residues. CDR3 loop: CASSLVRVDSPLHF. CDR3 DNA: TGTGCCAGCAGCTTGGTCCGGGTGGATTCACCCCTCCACTTT.

This clonotype was recorded a few times. This sequence joins TRBV5-8 and TRBJ2-5; 8 nucleotides align to TRBD1. J was trimmed by 7 bases and V by 4 bases; bases with no gene match: 15. CDR3 length: 16 amino acids. Germline V gives CDR1 SGHTS, CDR2 YDEGEE. The DNA for the CDR3 is TGTGCCAGCAGCCGAGAGGGGCAGGGGGCAAGGAGGACCCAGTACTTC. This encodes CASSREGQGARRTQYF.